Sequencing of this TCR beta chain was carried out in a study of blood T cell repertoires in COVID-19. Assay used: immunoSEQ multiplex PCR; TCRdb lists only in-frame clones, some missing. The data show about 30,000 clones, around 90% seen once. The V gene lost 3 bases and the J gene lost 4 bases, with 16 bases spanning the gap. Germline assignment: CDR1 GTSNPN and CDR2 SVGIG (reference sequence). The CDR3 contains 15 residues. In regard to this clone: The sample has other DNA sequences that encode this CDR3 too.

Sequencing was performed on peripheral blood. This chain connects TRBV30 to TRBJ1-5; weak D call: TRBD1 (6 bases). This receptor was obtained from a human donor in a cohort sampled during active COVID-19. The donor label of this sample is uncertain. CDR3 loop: CAWSPIGGGNQPQHF. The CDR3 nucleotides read TGTGCCTGGAGCCCTATAGGGGGGGGGAATCAGCCCCAGCATTTT.